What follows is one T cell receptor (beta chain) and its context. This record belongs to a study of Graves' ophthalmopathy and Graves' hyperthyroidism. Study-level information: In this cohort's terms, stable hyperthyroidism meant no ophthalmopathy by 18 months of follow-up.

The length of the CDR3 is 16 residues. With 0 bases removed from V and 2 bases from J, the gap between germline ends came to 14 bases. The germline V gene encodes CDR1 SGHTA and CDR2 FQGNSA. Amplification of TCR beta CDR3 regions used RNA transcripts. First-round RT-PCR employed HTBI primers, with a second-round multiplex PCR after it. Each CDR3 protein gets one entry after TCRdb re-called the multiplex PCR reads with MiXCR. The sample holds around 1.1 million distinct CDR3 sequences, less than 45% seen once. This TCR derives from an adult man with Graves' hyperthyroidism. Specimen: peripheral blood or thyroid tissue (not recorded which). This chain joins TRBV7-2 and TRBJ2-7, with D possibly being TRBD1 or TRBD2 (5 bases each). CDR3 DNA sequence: TGTGCCAGCAGCTTAGCTCACGGGGCCCTGACCTACGAGCAGTACTTC. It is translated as CASSLAHGALTYEQYF.